Below are 27 T cell receptor beta chains sequenced from a single sample in a study of T cell responses to AZD1222 COVID-19 vaccine. Sequencing was performed with immunoSEQ multiplex PCR; in TCRdb, only in-frame clones are kept and a portion is missing. The sample includes roughly 130,000 clones, over 75% seen only once; the top ten take over 2.5%. The input for sequencing was peripheral blood, taken on day 0 of AZD1222 vaccination. The origin of the receptors is an adult in good health.

Only a few counts were recorded for this clone. This chain links TRBV21-1 with TRBJ2-1; the DNA was not used to check the table's D call, TRBD2. TRBV21-1 is assigned pseudogene status. The CDR3 contains 17 residues. The DNA for the CDR3 is TGTGCCAGCAGCCCACCACTAGCGGGTGGCTACTACAATGAGCAGTTCTTC. Its protein is CASSPPLAGGYYNEQFF.

The chain is built from TRBV2 and TRBJ1-5, with TRBD1 as a possible D gene (5 bases). The V end lost 8 bases, the J end lost 4 bases, and 12 bases lay between the germline ends. The CDR3 sequence is 13 residues long. Germline assignment: CDR1 SNHLY and CDR2 FYNNEI. This chain's CDR3 is CASGTWENQPQHF. The CDR3 region has the DNA TGTGCCAGCGGGACTTGGGAAAATCAGCCCCAGCATTTT.

This sequence joins TRBV27 and TRBJ1-5; D gene uncertain. CDR3 length equals 14 residues. Between the trimmed V and J ends, which lost 6 bases and 9 bases, there was a span of 18 bases. Germline assignment: CDR1 MNHEY and CDR2 SMNVEV (reference sequence). The CDR3 coding sequence is TGTGCCAGCAGCCCATCGAGAGGGAATTTGCCCCAGCATTTT. Its translation: CASSPSRGNLPQHF.

The chain recombines TRBV7-6 with TRBJ2-1; 7 bases are shared with TRBD2. Germline V gives CDR1 SGHVS, CDR2 FNYEAQ. The CDR3 runs to 17 residues. V shed 4 bases and J 0 bases; nucleotides not matched to a gene: 9. The CDR3 coding sequence is TGTGCCAGCAGCTCCCTTAGCGGGTGGGGCTCCTACAATGAGCAGTTCTTC. It yields the protein CASSSLSGWGSYNEQFF.

This clone was observed once. The rearrangement links TRBV7-2 to TRBJ1-3; the D gene is possibly TRBD1 (5 bases). Germline V gene sequence: CDR1 SGHTA, CDR2 FQGNSA. The V gene lost 5 bases and the J gene lost 2 bases, with 16 bases spanning the gap. This CDR3 spans 16 amino acids. The chain's CDR3 is CASSPGLTTAGNTIYF. DNA for the CDR3: TGTGCCAGCAGCCCAGGACTCACGACAGCTGGAAACACCATATATTTT.

V and J are TRBV7-2 and TRBJ1-2; D not resolved. The CDR3 length is 12 residues. Germline V gives CDR1 SGHTA, CDR2 FQGNSA. V was cut by 5 bases and J by 1 base, with 5 bases left in between. The CDR3 bases are TGTGCCAGCAGCACGTATAACTATGGCTACACCTTC. Residues: CASSTYNYGYTF.

The chain joins TRBV27 to TRBJ1-1; D might be TRBD1 (5 bases). Trimming removed 4 bases at V and 4 bases at J, with 16 bases between. The CDR3 runs to 15 residues. Germline V lookup: CDR1 MNHEY, CDR2 SMNVEV (reference sequence). Here the CDR3 DNA reads TGTGCCAGCAGTTATCGCCTTCCGGGGGGCACTGAAGCTTTCTTT. Translated, it gives CASSYRLPGGTEAFF.

The chain recombines TRBV15 with TRBJ1-2, with 7 bases aligning to TRBD1. The CDR3 is 17 amino acids. In germline, CDR1 is LNHNV, CDR2 YYDKDF (reference sequence). The V and J ends lost 5 bases and 6 bases, in that order; junction bases with no gene match: 18. Written as DNA, the CDR3 is TGTGCCACCAGCCTCCTTAAGACAGGGTTCGGAGGGGATGGCTACACCTTC. Its protein is CATSLLKTGFGGDGYTF.

This clone came up once. This same CDR3 is encoded by further DNA sequences in the sample. V and J are TRBV7-2 and TRBJ2-7; 16 bases map to TRBD2. Per the germline V gene, CDR1 is SGHTA and CDR2 is FQGNSA. J was trimmed by 6 bases and V by 4 bases; bases with no gene match: 6. This CDR3 is 16 amino acids long. As DNA, the CDR3 is TGTGCCAGCAGCTCGGGACTAGCGGGAGGGCTTAGCGAGCAGTACTTC. Its translation is CASSSGLAGGLSEQYF.

The sample holds one count of this clone. This sequence joins TRBV5-6 and TRBJ2-2; 11 positions match TRBD2. Trimming cost V 2 bases and J 6 bases; bases outside gene matches: 12. The CDR3 is 18 residues long. CDR1 is SGHDT and CDR2 is YYEEEE in the germline V gene. The CDR3 DNA follows: TGTGCCAGCAGCTTTAGTTTTAGCGGGAGGGCCAGAGCCGGGGAGCTGTTTTTT. It codes for CASSFSFSGRARAGELFF. Full variable domain (remainder filled in from reference TRBV5-6 and TRBJ2-2): DAGVTQSPTHLIKTRGQQVTLRCSPKSGHDTVSWYQQALGQGPQFIFQYYEEEERQRGNFPDRFSGHQFPNYSSELNVNALLLGDSALYLCASSFSFSGRARAGELFFGEGSRLTVL.

This chain connects TRBV13 to TRBJ2-7; D call uncertain. Germline CDR1 and CDR2: PRHDT and FYEKMQ (reference sequence). Trimming took 0 bases from V and 9 from J, leaving 9 bases between them. There are 12 residues in the CDR3. The CDR3 coding sequence is TGTGCCAGCAGCTTAGGGGCTGTTGGGCAGTACTTC. Its translation is CASSLGAVGQYF.

V is TRBV7-9 and J is TRBJ2-7, with D hard to call. Germline V gene sequence: CDR1 SEHNR, CDR2 FQNEAQ (reference sequence). This CDR3 has 12 residues. V was cut by 2 bases and J by 5 bases, with 7 bases left in between. The CDR3 is CASSLQPHEQYF. CDR3 DNA sequence: TGTGCCAGCAGCTTACAGCCCCACGAGCAGTACTTC.

V is TRBV7-9 and J is TRBJ2-7; no clear D. Trimming removed 4 bases at V and 0 bases at J, with 7 bases between. Germline V gene data show CDR1 as SEHNR and CDR2 as FQNEAQ (reference sequence). There are 13 residues in the CDR3. The CDR3 bases are TGTGCCAGCAGCTCGGGCGGCTCCTACGAGCAGTACTTC. The encoded protein is CASSSGGSYEQYF.

CDR3: CASSIRELNTEAFF. Here the CDR3 DNA reads TGTGCCAGTAGTATTAGAGAGTTGAACACTGAAGCTTTCTTT. V usage is TRBV19 and J usage is TRBJ1-1; D remains unclear. The CDR3 sequence is 14 residues long. CDR1 LNHDA and CDR2 SQIVND come from the germline V gene (reference sequence). Trimming removed 3 bases at V and 0 bases at J, with 8 bases between.

This rearrangement joins TRBV2 to TRBJ2-3; the match to TRBD2 covers 8 bases. From germline, CDR1 is SNHLY and CDR2 FYNNEI. The CDR3 runs 15 residues. The ends lost 6 bases at V and 3 bases at J; junction bases unmatched: 8. CDR3 amino acids: CASSRAGVGTDTQYF. In DNA, the CDR3 is TGTGCCAGCAGCAGAGCGGGAGTCGGTACAGATACGCAGTATTTT.

This sequence joins TRBV11-3 and TRBJ2-2, with D perhaps TRBD1 or TRBD2 (6 bases each). Per germline, CDR1 SGHNT and CDR2 YENEEA. The CDR3 is 12 residues long. V was shortened by 5 bases and J by 14 bases, with 15 bases between the two germline ends. The CDR3 DNA reads TGTGCCAGCAGCGTGGGGGCCGGGAGTCTGTTTTTT. It is translated as CASSVGAGSLFF.

This clone was picked up a small number of times. The gene calls are TRBV7-3 and TRBJ1-2; TRBD1 matches at 8 bases. The CDR3 has 15 residues. CDR1 and CDR2 from the germline V gene are SGHTA and FQGTGA. The junction had 8 bases not matched to a gene; V was cut back by 1 base and J by 7 bases. In DNA form, the CDR3 reads TGTGCCAGCAGCTTAAAACACGGACAGGGAGGTGGCTACACCTTC. Protein: CASSLKHGQGGGYTF.

The rearrangement joins TRBV5-8 to TRBJ2-7, with D possibly matching TRBD1 (5 bases). CDR1 is SGHTS, CDR2 YDEGEE, per germline. V lost 4 bases, J lost 2 bases, and 10 bases lay in between. The CDR3 loop spans 13 amino acids. CDR3 in amino acids: CASSHDRTYEQYF. CDR3 coding DNA: TGTGCCAGCAGCCATGACAGAACCTACGAGCAGTACTTC.

The chain employs TRBV6-5 and TRBJ1-1; a weak D match, TRBD1 (6 bases). Germline values: CDR1 MNHEY, CDR2 SVGAGI. This CDR3 spans 14 amino acids. The V gene lost 1 base and the J gene lost 5 bases, with 11 bases spanning the gap. The CDR3 nucleotides read TGTGCCAGCAGTTACTTGGGGGGCAGAACTGAAGCTTTCTTT. It encodes CASSYLGGRTEAFF.

The gene calls are TRBV6-5 and TRBJ1-4; tentative D call: TRBD1 (5 bases). Trimming took 7 bases from V and 8 from J, leaving 20 bases between them. Germline lookup yields CDR1 MNHEY and CDR2 SVGAGI. This CDR3 has 15 residues. CDR3 DNA sequence: TGTGCCAGCACCACAAAAGGGGCGTCTAGCGAAAAACTGTTTTTT. Its protein is CASTTKGASSEKLFF.

The rearrangement joins TRBV4-1 to TRBJ2-2; perhaps TRBD2 as D (5 bases). This CDR3 has 13 residues. Trimming removed 1 base from V and 9 bases from J, with 9 bases in between. Germline V gene lookup returns CDR1 MGHRA and CDR2 YSYEKL. The CDR3 loop reads CASSQAGFWELFF. In nucleotides, the CDR3 is TGCGCCAGCAGCCAAGCGGGGTTCTGGGAGCTGTTTTTT.

Concerning this clone: One end of the junction is discordant with germline, which a read error may explain. CDR3 bases: TGTGCCAGCAGATACTCTGGAGCTCCTTATGGCTACACCTTC. It codes for CASRYSGAPYGYTF. V gene TRBV6-2 or TRBV6-3 combines with J gene TRBJ1-2; D unresolved. The CDR3 contains 14 residues. CDR1 and CDR2 (germline): MNHEY, SVGEGT.

V usage is TRBV3-1 (or the pseudogene TRBV3-2) and J usage is TRBJ2-7; 9 positions agree with TRBD2. CDR3 length: 15 residues. V lost 4 bases and J lost 6; bases outside the gene matches: 10. Germline lookup yields CDR1 LGHDT and CDR2 YNNKEL (reference sequence). The DNA for the CDR3 is TGTGCCAGCAGCCCCTTGCCTAGCGGGACTCGCGAGCAGTACTTC. It codes for CASSPLPSGTREQYF.

The genes are TRBV6-2 or TRBV6-3 and TRBJ2-3; D is uncertain. Germline V gene lookup returns CDR1 MNHEY and CDR2 SVGEGT. V was pared by 5 bases and J by 2 bases, with 2 bases between. CDR3 length: 11 residues. The CDR3 loop is CASSNTDTQYF. As DNA, the CDR3 is TGTGCCAGCAGTAACACAGATACGCAGTATTTT.

The chain has TRBV3-1 (or the pseudogene TRBV3-2) and TRBJ2-7, with a possible D match to TRBD1 (5 bases). The CDR3 has 14 residues. Trimming shortened V by 2 bases and J by 3 bases, and 11 bases separated the two germline ends. Germline V lookup: CDR1 LGHDT, CDR2 YNNKEL (reference sequence). This CDR3 reads CASSQFLGDYEQYF. The CDR3 DNA reads TGTGCCAGCAGCCAATTTCTAGGGGACTACGAGCAGTACTTC.

This clone was seen just once. The genes are TRBV11-2 and TRBJ1-1, with D unclear. CDR3 length: 13 amino acids. Trimming removed 5 bases from V and 4 bases from J, with 11 bases in between. Germline CDR1 reads SGHAT; CDR2 reads FQNNGV. CDR3 sequence: CASSPGRRTEAFF. CDR3 nucleotide sequence: TGTGCCAGCAGCCCCGGAAGGCGCACTGAAGCTTTCTTT.

The chain recombines TRBV11-3 with TRBJ2-5; unclear D gene. The CDR3 runs 13 residues. The V end lost 5 bases, the J end lost 2 bases, and 9 bases lay between the germline ends. Germline V CDR1 and CDR2: SGHNT, YENEEA. CDR3 in DNA: TGTGCCAGCAGCCTCCGGACGCAAGAGACCCAGTACTTC. This gives the protein CASSLRTQETQYF. The full variable domain, in which reference TRBV11-3 and TRBJ2-5 provide the parts outside the CDR3, is EAGVVQSPRYKIIEKKQPVAFWCNPISGHNTLYWYLQNLGQGPELLIRYENEEAVDDSQLPKDRFSAERLKGVDSTLKIQPAELGDSAVYLCASSLRTQETQYFGPGTRLLVL.